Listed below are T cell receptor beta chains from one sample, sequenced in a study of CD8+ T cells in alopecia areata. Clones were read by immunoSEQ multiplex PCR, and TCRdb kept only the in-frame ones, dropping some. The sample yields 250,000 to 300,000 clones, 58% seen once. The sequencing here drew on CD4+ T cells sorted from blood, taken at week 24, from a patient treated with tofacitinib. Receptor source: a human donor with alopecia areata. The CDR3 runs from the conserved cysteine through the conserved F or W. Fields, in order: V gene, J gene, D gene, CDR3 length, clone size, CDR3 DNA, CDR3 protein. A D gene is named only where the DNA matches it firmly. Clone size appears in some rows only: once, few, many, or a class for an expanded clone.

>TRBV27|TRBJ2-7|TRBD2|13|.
TGTGCCAGTAGGGACCCCGGGGGGTACGAGCAGTACTTC
CASRDPGGYEQYF
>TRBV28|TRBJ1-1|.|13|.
TGTGCCAGCAGCCCAACCAAGAACACTGAAGCTTTCTTT
CASSPTKNTEAFF
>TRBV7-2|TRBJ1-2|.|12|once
TGTGCCAGCAGCCTCCGGACAAATGGCTACACCTTC
CASSLRTNGYTF
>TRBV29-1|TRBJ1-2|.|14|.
TGCAGCGTTCCCACACTACAGAAAAGCCATGGCTACACCTTC
CSVPTLQKSHGYTF
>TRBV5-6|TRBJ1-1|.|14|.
TGTGCCAGCAGCAGACCCGGACAGAACACTGAAGCTTTCTTT
CASSRPGQNTEAFF
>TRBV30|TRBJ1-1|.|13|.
TGTGCCTGGAGTCCCATCTCAGGGGCTGAAGCTTTCTTT
CAWSPISGAEAFF
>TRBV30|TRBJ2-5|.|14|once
TGTGCCTGGAGTTCCGGGGCTCTCGAAGAGACCCAGTACTTC
CAWSSGALEETQYF
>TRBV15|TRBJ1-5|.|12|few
TGTGCCACCAGCCGGCAGGACCAGCCCCAGCATTTT
CATSRQDQPQHF
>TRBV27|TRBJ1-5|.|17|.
TGTGCCAGCAAGGGAGGCGGCAGGGCCAGTAGCAATCAGCCCCAGCATTTT
CASKGGGRASSNQPQHF
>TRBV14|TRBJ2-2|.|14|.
TGTGCCAGCAGCCGTAGCCGAGGGACCGGGGAGCTGTTTTTT
CASSRSRGTGELFF
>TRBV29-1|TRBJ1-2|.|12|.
TGCAGCGTTGGATCAGGGGTGGATGGCTACACCTTC
CSVGSGVDGYTF
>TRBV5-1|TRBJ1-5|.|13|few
TGCGCCAGCAGCTTGGCCTCCGATCAGCCCCAGCATTTT
CASSLASDQPQHF
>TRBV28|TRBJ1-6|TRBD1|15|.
TGTGCCAGCAGGGGGGGGGACAGGGAGAATTCACCCCTCCACTTT
CASRGGDRENSPLHF
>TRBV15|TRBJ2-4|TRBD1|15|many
TGTGCCACCAGCAGAGATTCATACAGGGGGAACATTCAGTACTTC
CATSRDSYRGNIQYF
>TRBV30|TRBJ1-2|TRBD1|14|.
TGTGCCTGGACCAACCCGGGACAGCTCTATGGCTACACCTTC
CAWTNPGQLYGYTF
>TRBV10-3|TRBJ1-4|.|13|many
TGTGCCATCAGTGAGGGACTGGAGGAAAAACTGTTTTTT
CAISEGLEEKLFF
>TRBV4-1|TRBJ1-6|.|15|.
TGCGCCAGCAGCCAACTGGGCGTGTCGGGTTCACCCCTCCACTTT
CASSQLGVSGSPLHF
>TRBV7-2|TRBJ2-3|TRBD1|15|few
TGTGCCAGCACCTGGGACAGGGGCCTCACAGATACGCAGTATTTT
CASTWDRGLTDTQYF
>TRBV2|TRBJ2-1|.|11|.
TGTGCCAGCAGTGAGGCAGGGGAAAAGTTCTTC
CASSEAGEKFF
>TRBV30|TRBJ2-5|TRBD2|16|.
TGTGCCTGGAGTTTGGGGAGCGGGGGTCCACAAGAGACCCAGTACTTC
CAWSLGSGGPQETQYF
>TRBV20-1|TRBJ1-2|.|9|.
TGCAGTGCCCCGGGGGGCTACACCTTC
CSAPGGYTF
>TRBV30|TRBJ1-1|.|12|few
TGTGCCTGGAGTGTAGGGCCCGACCGAGCTTTCTTT
CAWSVGPDRAFF
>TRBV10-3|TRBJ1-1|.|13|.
TGTGCCATCAGTCTAAGCGGGACGGACGAAGCTTTCTTT
CAISLSGTDEAFF
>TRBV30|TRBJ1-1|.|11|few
TGTGCCTGGAACCGGGAGGAAGGAGCTTTCTTT
CAWNREEGAFF
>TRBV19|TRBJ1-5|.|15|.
TGTGCCAGTAGTGTGTACCGGGACCGAGATCAGCCCCAGCATTTT
CASSVYRDRDQPQHF
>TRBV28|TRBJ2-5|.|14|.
TGTGCCAGCAGTTTGGCTTTAGGAAAGGAGACCCAGTACTTC
CASSLALGKETQYF
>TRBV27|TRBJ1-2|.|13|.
TGTGCCAGCAGTACCAGGGGAGGCTATGGCTACACCTTC
CASSTRGGYGYTF
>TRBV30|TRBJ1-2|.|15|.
TGTGCCTGGAGTAAGCTCGGTAGGGAGATTCGTGGCTACACCTTC
CAWSKLGREIRGYTF
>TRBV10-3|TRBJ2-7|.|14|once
TGTGCCATCAGTGAGTCTCGGCAGACCTACGAGCAGTACTTC
CAISESRQTYEQYF
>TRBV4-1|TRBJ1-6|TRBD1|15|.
TGCGCCAGCAGCCAACAGACAGGGGGTGACTCACCCCTCCACTTT
CASSQQTGGDSPLHF
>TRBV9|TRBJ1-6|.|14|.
TGTGCCAGCAGCTTCAGGGAGGCCCAGGGGTCCCTCCACTTT
CASSFREAQGSLHF
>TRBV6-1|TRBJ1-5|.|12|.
TGTGCCAGCAGTGAAAGAAATCAGCCCCAGCATTTT
CASSERNQPQHF
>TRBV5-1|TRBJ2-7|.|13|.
TGCGCCAGCAGCGACCACCGTACCTACGAGCAGTACTTC
CASSDHRTYEQYF
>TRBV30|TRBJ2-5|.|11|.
TGTGCCTGGAGTGGGCGGGAGACCCAGTACTTC
CAWSGRETQYF
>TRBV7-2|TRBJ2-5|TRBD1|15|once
TGTGCCAGCAGCTTAAACAGGGGTGTGGGGGAGACCCAGTACTTC
CASSLNRGVGETQYF
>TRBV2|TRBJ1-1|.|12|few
TGTGCCAGCAGGGAACAGGGTGCCGAAGCTTTCTTT
CASREQGAEAFF
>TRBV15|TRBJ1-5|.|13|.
TGTGCCACCCGACTACAGGGTCGTCAGCCCCAGCATTTT
CATRLQGRQPQHF
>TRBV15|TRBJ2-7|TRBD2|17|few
TGTGCCACCAGCACCGGACTAGCGGGCCTTAGCTCCTACGAGCAGTACTTC
CATSTGLAGLSSYEQYF
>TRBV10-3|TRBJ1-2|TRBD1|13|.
TGTGCCATCAGTGCAGGGACAGAGAGTGGCTACACCTTC
CAISAGTESGYTF
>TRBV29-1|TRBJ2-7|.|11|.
TGCAGCGTTGAAGGGACCTACGAGCAGTACTTC
CSVEGTYEQYF
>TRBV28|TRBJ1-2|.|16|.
TGTGCCAGCAGTTTACCCCCATCAGGGCAGTACTATGGCTACACCTTC
CASSLPPSGQYYGYTF
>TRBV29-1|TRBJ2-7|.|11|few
TGCAGCGTTGATGTCGCGTACGAGCAGTACTTC
CSVDVAYEQYF
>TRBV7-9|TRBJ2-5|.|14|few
TGTGCCAGCAGCCGTATCGGGCGTCAAGAGACCCAGTACTTC
CASSRIGRQETQYF
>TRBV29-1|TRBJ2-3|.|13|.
TGCAGCGCCGGTCGGGGAGTCACAGATACGCAGTATTTT
CSAGRGVTDTQYF
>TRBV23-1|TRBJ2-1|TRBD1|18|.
TGCGCCAGCAGTCCCGATAGACAGGGGGCTAGCAACTACAATGAGCAGTTCTTC
CASSPDRQGASNYNEQFF
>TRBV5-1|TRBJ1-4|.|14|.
TGCGCCAGCAGCGAGGACCGAACTAATGAAAAACTGTTTTTT
CASSEDRTNEKLFF
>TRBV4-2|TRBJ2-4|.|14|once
TGTGCCAGCAGCCGAGATTTAGCCAAAAACATTCAGTACTTC
CASSRDLAKNIQYF
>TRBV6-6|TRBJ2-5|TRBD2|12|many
TGTGCCAGCAGGATGGGGGGGGAGACCCAGTACTTC
CASRMGGETQYF
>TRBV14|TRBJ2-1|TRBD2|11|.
TGTGCCAGCAGCCTTCGGGGGGGGCAGTTCTTC
CASSLRGGQFF
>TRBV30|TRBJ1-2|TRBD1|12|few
TGTGCCTCTCACAGGGGGCTAAGTGGCTACACCTTC
CASHRGLSGYTF
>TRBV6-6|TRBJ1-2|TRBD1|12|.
TGTGCCAGCAACGAGGGGGCCTATGGCTACACCTTC
CASNEGAYGYTF
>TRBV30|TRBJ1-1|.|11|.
TGTGCCTGGAGAGCCGGGCCCGAAGCTTTCTTT
CAWRAGPEAFF
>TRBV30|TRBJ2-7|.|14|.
TGTGCCTGTCAACTCGGGACGGTCCAAACCGAGCAGTACTTC
CACQLGTVQTEQYF
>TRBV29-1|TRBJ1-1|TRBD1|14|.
TGCAGCGGTCAACAGGGGGCCCCGGGGGGTGAAGCTTTCTTT
CSGQQGAPGGEAFF
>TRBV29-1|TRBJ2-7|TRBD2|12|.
TGCAGCGCTTCCGGGGGGGCCTACGAGCAGTACTTC
CSASGGAYEQYF
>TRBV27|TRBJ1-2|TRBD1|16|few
TGTGCCAGCAGTTTAAATCGGGGGACAGGGGGCAGCGGCTACACCTTC
CASSLNRGTGGSGYTF